The clone carrying this TCR beta chain was observed a few times. Together with a sample-barcoded 5' primer, a J-beta primer mix was included in a second PCR lasting roughly 6 to 12 cycles. From the 5' RACE reads, TCRdb called clonotypes with MiXCR, one entry per CDR3 protein. The profile shows fewer than 800,000 distinct CDR3 sequences, 20% to 30% of them singletons. The sample belongs to a study of blood T cells in healthy people across ages. V lost 2 bases, J lost 2 bases, and 14 bases lay in between. There are 15 residues in the CDR3. The germline CDR1 and CDR2 sequences are DFQATT and SNEGSKA (reference sequence). Separately, the same data were catalogued under a study of T cells of mothers and their children.

This TCR derives from a boy between 10 and 17 years old in good health. V usage is TRBV20-1 and J usage is TRBJ2-3; D is undetermined. Input material: blood. CDR3 in DNA: TGCAGTGCTAGAAGGTATATGGAGTCCACAGATACGCAGTATTTT. Encoded protein: CSARRYMESTDTQYF.